The 28 T cell receptor beta chains below were found in one sample sequenced in a study of blood T cell repertoires in COVID-19. The table came from immunoSEQ multiplex PCR; TCRdb's copy has only in-frame clones and leaves some out. The sample has over 140,000 clones; 76% are singletons. The sample comprised peripheral blood. These receptors were obtained from a woman over 75 with active or convalescent COVID-19.

This rearrangement joins TRBV6-1 to TRBJ1-1; D unresolved. Per the germline V gene, CDR1 is MNHNS and CDR2 is SASEGT. The V end lost 2 bases, the J end lost 11 bases, and 15 bases lay between the germline ends. The CDR3 runs 13 residues. CDR3 protein: CASSEYTTRGAFF. The CDR3 coding sequence is TGTGCCAGCAGTGAATACACTACCCGCGGGGCTTTCTTT.

The genes are TRBV9 and TRBJ1-1, with D possibly being TRBD1 (5 bases). CDR1 SGDLS and CDR2 YYNGEE come from the germline V gene. V was cut by 3 bases and J by 7 bases, with 22 bases left in between. The CDR3 is 16 amino acids. The CDR3 loop is CASSEGPGREIGEAFF. DNA of the CDR3: TGTGCCAGCAGCGAGGGGCCGGGCAGGGAAATCGGTGAAGCTTTCTTT. Looking up the rest from reference TRBV9 and TRBJ1-1 gives the full variable domain: DSGVTQTPKHLITATGQRVTLRCSPRSGDLSVYWYQQSLDQGLQFLIQYYNGEERAKGNILERFSAQQFPDLHSELNLSSLELGDSALYFCASSEGPGREIGEAFFGQGTRLTVV.

The chain joins TRBV28 to TRBJ2-1; TRBD1 matches 10 bases. The germline V gene has CDR1 MDHEN and CDR2 SYDVKM. J was trimmed by 7 bases and V by 5 bases; bases with no gene match: 8. The CDR3 is 15 residues long. The CDR3 DNA follows: TGTGCCAGCAGTCTTCCGGGACAGGGGTTGAATGAGCAGTTCTTC. Residues: CASSLPGQGLNEQFF.

V gene TRBV6-2 or TRBV6-3 combines with J gene TRBJ1-2; TRBD1 matches at 9 bases. Per the germline V gene, CDR1 is MNHEY and CDR2 is SVGEGT. The CDR3 consists of 12 residues. J was trimmed by 8 bases and V by 5 bases; bases with no gene match: 3. In DNA, the CDR3 is TGTGCCAGCAGTGACACAGGGGGCGGCTACACCTTC. Its protein product is CASSDTGGGYTF.

The rearrangement joins TRBV28 to TRBJ2-6, with a possible D match to TRBD1 (5 bases). The CDR3 sequence is 17 residues long. Between the trimmed V and J ends, which lost 5 bases and 0 bases, there was a span of 14 bases. Per the germline V gene, CDR1 is MDHEN and CDR2 is SYDVKM. DNA of the CDR3: TGTGCCAGCAGTGTCGTTAGGGGCTCCTCTGGGGCCAACGTCCTGACTTTC. It is translated as CASSVVRGSSGANVLTF.

This chain connects TRBV30 to TRBJ2-4; possibly TRBD1 for D (6 bases). The germline gives CDR1 GTSNPN, CDR2 SVGIG (reference sequence). The CDR3 length is 15 residues. Trimming cost V 3 bases and J 0 bases, with 12 bases left between them. The CDR3 DNA follows: TGTGCCTGGAGGGGGCAGGGGTTAGCCAAAAACATTCAGTACTTC. Protein: CAWRGQGLAKNIQYF.

The chain carries TRBV7-2 and TRBJ1-6, with D unclear. Trimming took 5 bases from V and 4 from J, leaving 15 bases between them. Germline V gene lookup returns CDR1 SGHTA and CDR2 FQGNSA. The length of the CDR3 is 16 residues. The CDR3 region has the DNA TGTGCCAGCAGCAAACAGCCCATTCGGTATAATTCACCCCTCCACTTT. Its translation is CASSKQPIRYNSPLHF.

The CDR3 loop reads CASTAGGPTNEKLFF. DNA of the CDR3: TGCGCCAGCACGGCGGGGGGGCCCACTAATGAAAAACTGTTTTTT. The chain employs TRBV5-1 and TRBJ1-4; TRBD1 might be the D (6 bases). Trimming took 6 bases from V and 2 from J, leaving 14 bases between them. Germline lookup yields CDR1 SGHRS and CDR2 YFSETQ. The CDR3 covers 15 residues.

This clone was detected only a few times. The genes are TRBV12-5 and TRBJ2-1; 8 bases align to TRBD2. The length of the CDR3 is 18 residues. The trim removed 2 bases at V and 2 bases at J, leaving 11 bases unmatched. Looked up from germline, CDR1 is LGHNT and CDR2 is FRNRAP. The CDR3 DNA reads TGTGCTAGTGGTTTGAACCCCGGATTAGCGGGGCCCTACAATGAGCAGTTCTTC. Its translation is CASGLNPGLAGPYNEQFF.

The rearrangement links TRBV11-2 to TRBJ1-1; D unresolved. The V and J ends lost 5 bases and 6 bases respectively, with 13 bases between them. CDR3 length: 13 residues. Germline lookup yields CDR1 SGHAT and CDR2 FQNNGV. For the CDR3, the DNA is TGTGCCAGCAGCCCCGTCCGGGGTCCTGAAGCTTTCTTT. This codes for CASSPVRGPEAFF.

The sample holds one count of this clone. The chain carries TRBV28 and TRBJ2-1; D is undetermined. Per germline, CDR1 MDHEN and CDR2 SYDVKM. Trimming removed 5 bases from V and 0 bases from J, with 11 bases in between. The CDR3 covers 15 residues. The CDR3 protein is CASSNSRSSYNEQFF. The CDR3 region has the DNA TGTGCCAGCAGTAACTCTAGAAGCTCCTACAATGAGCAGTTCTTC.

V gene TRBV5-1 combines with J gene TRBJ2-3; perhaps TRBD1 as D (5 bases). Germline assignment: CDR1 SGHRS and CDR2 YFSETQ. This CDR3 has 14 amino acids. The V end lost 5 bases, the J end lost 1 base, and 11 bases lay between the germline ends. For the CDR3, the DNA is TGCGCCAGCAGTAGAGAAGGGGGCACAGATACGCAGTATTTT. Amino acids: CASSREGGTDTQYF.

The chain has TRBV27 and TRBJ2-2, with 8 bases aligning to TRBD1. Germline assignment: CDR1 MNHEY and CDR2 SMNVEV (reference sequence). The J segment lost 7 bases and the V segment lost 6 bases, leaving 10 bases of the junction unmatched. The CDR3 is made up of 15 amino acids. As DNA, the CDR3 is TGTGCCAGCAGGCGCGCCCAGGGGGCGGTCGGGGAGCTGTTTTTT. It codes for CASRRAQGAVGELFF.

V and J are TRBV7-9 and TRBJ1-3, with 7 bases aligning to TRBD1. There are 15 residues in the CDR3. Per germline, CDR1 SEHNR and CDR2 FQNEAQ (reference sequence). The V segment lost 3 bases and the J segment 6 bases; nucleotides outside the gene matches: 8. The CDR3 DNA sequence: TGTGCCAGCAGCTTTGACAGGGACGCCGTAAACACCATATATTTT. Protein: CASSFDRDAVNTIYF.

The chain has TRBV6-5 and TRBJ2-5, with 9 bases aligning to TRBD2. The germline CDR1 and CDR2 sequences are MNHEY and SVGAGI. With 5 bases clipped from V and 5 bases from J, the junction kept 9 bases outside the gene matches. CDR3 length equals 15 residues. CDR3 amino acids: CASSPSGGLRETQYF. The CDR3, as DNA: TGTGCCAGCAGTCCCAGCGGGGGGCTGCGGGAGACCCAGTACTTC.

This clone has only a few counts. In nucleotides, the CDR3 is TGCGCCAGCAGCACCACAGGGAGGGGGAACACTGAAGCTTTCTTT. Translating it yields CASSTTGRGNTEAFF. The V call is TRBV5-1, the J call TRBJ1-1, with a possible D match to TRBD1 (6 bases). V lost 4 bases, J lost 1 base, and 14 bases lay in between. The CDR3 contains 15 residues. In germline, CDR1 is SGHRS, CDR2 YFSETQ.

This rearrangement joins TRBV4-3 to TRBJ2-3; 9 nucleotides align to TRBD2. Trimming at V came to 4 bases and at J to 1 base, leaving 6 bases not matched to a gene. The germline V gene encodes CDR1 LGHNA and CDR2 YSLEER. This CDR3 contains 16 residues. CDR3 bases: TGCGCCAGCAGCCGAGGGGCTAGCGGGGGCACAGATACGCAGTATTTT. It yields the protein CASSRGASGGTDTQYF.

The chain recombines TRBV14 with TRBJ2-1; no clear D gene. From germline, CDR1 is SGHDN and CDR2 FVKESK. This CDR3 spans 13 amino acids. Trimming stripped 5 bases from V and 10 bases from J, with 15 bases between. The CDR3 nucleotides are TGTGCCAGCAGCGCCAGACGCCTAGGCGAGCAGTTCTTC. This encodes CASSARRLGEQFF.

Here the CDR3 DNA reads TGTGCCAGCAGCTTATACTGGGGGCGCGGAACTGAAGCTTTCTTT. This translates into CASSLYWGRGTEAFF. The chain recombines TRBV7-9 with TRBJ1-1; weak D call: TRBD1 (6 bases). Germline CDR1 and CDR2: SEHNR and FQNEAQ (reference sequence). V lost 2 bases and J lost 5, with 15 bases in between. The CDR3 length is 15 residues.

This chain joins TRBV5-1 and TRBJ2-7; tentative D call: TRBD1 (6 bases). This CDR3 is 14 amino acids long. Trimming stripped 3 bases from V and 5 bases from J, with 15 bases between. CDR1 and CDR2 (germline): SGHRS, YFSETQ. CDR3 residues: CASSSPGQFHEQYF. The CDR3 DNA reads as TGCGCCAGCAGCTCACCGGGACAATTCCACGAGCAGTACTTC.

The chain recombines TRBV7-2 with TRBJ1-2, with 8 bases that match TRBD1. Germline V gene data show CDR1 as SGHTA and CDR2 as FQGNSA. V lost 5 bases and J lost 4; bases outside the gene matches: 9. The CDR3 loop spans 15 amino acids. The CDR3 sequence is CASSLRTGSGYGYTF. The CDR3 coding sequence is TGTGCCAGCAGCCTCAGGACAGGGTCAGGCTATGGCTACACCTTC.

The V and J genes are TRBV20-1 and TRBJ2-5, with a possible D match to TRBD1 (5 bases). From germline, CDR1 is DFQATT and CDR2 SNEGSKA (reference sequence). The CDR3 covers 11 residues. V dropped 4 bases and J dropped 3 bases, with 6 bases sitting between them. The CDR3 here is CSAKQEETQYF. The CDR3, as DNA: TGCAGTGCTAAACAGGAAGAGACCCAGTACTTC.

The V call is TRBV5-1, the J call TRBJ2-7, with 8 bases identical to TRBD2. Per the germline V gene, CDR1 is SGHRS and CDR2 is YFSETQ. Germline trimming cut 3 bases from V and 2 bases from J; bases unmatched to any gene: 13. The CDR3 runs to 17 residues. CDR3 nucleotides: TGCGCCAGCAGCTATCGGGCGAGCGGGGGCCCCACCTACGAGCAGTACTTC. Residues: CASSYRASGGPTYEQYF.

The genes are TRBV11-2 and TRBJ2-7; the match to TRBD2 covers 7 bases. CDR1 SGHAT and CDR2 FQNNGV come from the germline V gene. The CDR3 extends over 12 amino acids. J gave up 3 bases and V 6 bases, and 2 bases lay outside the gene matches. As DNA, the CDR3 is TGTGCCAGCAGGGGAGGGGTCTACGAGCAGTACTTC. Protein product: CASRGGVYEQYF.

This sequence joins TRBV2 and TRBJ1-1; the D is unclear. The ends were cut back, 4 bases at V and 3 bases at J, with 6 bases in the middle. CDR3 length: 12 residues. Germline assignment: CDR1 SNHLY and CDR2 FYNNEI. This CDR3 reads CASSGEDTEAFF. CDR3 bases: TGTGCCAGCAGTGGCGAAGACACTGAAGCTTTCTTT.

This clone has only one observation. J is TRBJ1-2 and V is TRBV5-1; D not certain. Trimming pared 4 bases from V and 2 bases from J, leaving 15 bases between. Germline V gives CDR1 SGHRS, CDR2 YFSETQ. The length of the CDR3 is 15 residues. The CDR3 DNA is TGCGCCAGCAGCGACGACGTCGGCAGGAACTATGGCTACACCTTC. The encoded protein is CASSDDVGRNYGYTF.

This chain links TRBV19 with TRBJ1-6; unclear D gene. V gave up 5 bases and J gave up 5 bases, with 13 bases separating them. CDR1 and CDR2 from the germline V gene are LNHDA and SQIVND (reference sequence). This CDR3 contains 15 residues. CDR3 in amino acids: CASSVAGLNNSPLHF. The CDR3 region has the DNA TGTGCCAGTAGTGTTGCAGGACTTAATAATTCACCCCTCCACTTT.

The rearrangement joins TRBV4-1 to TRBJ2-7, with a weak D call TRBD1 (5 bases). The CDR3 sequence is 15 residues long. V gave up 1 base and J gave up 1 base, with 11 bases separating them. CDR1 is MGHRA, CDR2 YSYEKL, per germline. The chain's CDR3 is CASSQGFQGSYEQYF. As DNA, the CDR3 is TGCGCCAGCAGCCAAGGATTTCAGGGATCCTACGAGCAGTACTTC.